These 3 T cell receptor beta chains were sequenced from one sample in a study of Ad26.COV2.S vaccination and SARS-CoV-2 variants. The treatment: 15 to 20 received Ad26.COV2.S at low or high dose, single or two shots; several received placebo; per-sample allocation not given. All samples were drawn on day 63, counting from the first vaccine or placebo injection. Clones were sequenced by immunoSEQ multiplex PCR, and TCRdb holds only the in-frame ones, with some missing. The table has some 420,000 clones, roughly 90% seen once; the top ten hold 3.6%. The material sequenced was peripheral blood, taken in a trial of Ad26.COV2.S vaccine versus placebo. The origin of the receptors is a person between 18 and 65 years old who received the Ad26.COV2.S COVID-19 vaccine or a placebo.

The chain carries TRBV7-2 and TRBJ2-3; D is ambiguous. Germline CDR1 and CDR2: SGHTA and FQGNSA. The CDR3 is 14 residues long. V was shortened by 5 bases and J by 1 base, with 10 bases between the two germline ends. The CDR3 reads CASSPLRGTDTQYF. CDR3 nucleotides: TGTGCCAGCAGCCCCCTCCGGGGCACAGATACGCAGTATTTT.

J is TRBJ2-2 and V is TRBV19; no definite D call. The CDR3 spans 14 residues. Deletions cut 3 bases from V and 4 bases from J, with 9 bases between. CDR1 is LNHDA, CDR2 SQIVND, per germline (reference sequence). The CDR3 DNA reads TGTGCCAGTAGTATTAGTTCTTTCACCGGGGAGCTGTTTTTT. Encoded protein: CASSISSFTGELFF.

The V gene is TRBV10-3, the J gene TRBJ2-1, with D tentatively TRBD2 (5 bases). V was cut by 5 bases and J by 4 bases, with 12 bases left in between. This CDR3 contains 14 residues. The V gene's germline CDR1 is ENHRY and CDR2 SYGVKD. DNA of the CDR3: TGTGCCATCAGTAATTCCGGGGTATACAATGAGCAGTTCTTC. Translation: CAISNSGVYNEQFF.